Listed below are T cell receptor beta chains from one sample, sequenced in a study of naive and memory T cell subsets. One entry per CDR3 protein results from TCRdb running MiXCR on the UMI-ligation and nested PCR reads. The sample has around 100,000 distinct CDR3 sequences; about 14% are singletons. Specimen: naive CD8+ T cells from blood. These receptors were taken from a human donor in good health. The CDR3 runs from the conserved cysteine through the conserved F or W. The D gene is left open where the match is weak. Only some rows state a clone size, as once, few, many or a class for expanded clones.

v_gene,d_gene,j_gene,abundance,CDR3aa,CDR3nt
TRBV24-1,NA,TRBJ2-2,NA,CATATRPTGELFF,TGTGCCACCGCAACCCGGCCCACCGGGGAGCTGTTTTTT
TRBV6-2/TRBV6-3,NA,TRBJ2-3,few,CASSYSTDTAPTDTQYF,TGTGCCAGCAGTTACTCGACAGACACGGCGCCCACAGATACGCAGTATTTT
TRBV7-2,NA,TRBJ2-7,few,CASTSGGHSYEQYF,TGTGCCAGCACCTCCGGCGGGCACTCCTACGAGCAGTACTTC
TRBV5-6,NA,TRBJ2-7,few,CASSFAGPYEQYF,TGTGCCAGCAGCTTCGCAGGGCCCTACGAGCAGTACTTC
TRBV30,NA,TRBJ1-5,NA,CAWNGGGNQPQHF,TGTGCCTGGAATGGAGGGGGCAATCAGCCCCAGCATTTT
TRBV7-9,NA,TRBJ2-7,many,CASSKRAPKYEQYF,TGTGCCAGCAGCAAGAGGGCCCCGAAATACGAGCAGTACTTC
TRBV7-6,TRBD2,TRBJ2-1,NA,CASSVIAGGEEQFF,TGTGCCAGCAGCGTAATAGCGGGGGGAGAGGAGCAGTTCTTC
TRBV5-4,NA,TRBJ2-7,many,CASSYPTGIYEQYF,TGTGCCAGCAGCTACCCGACAGGAATCTACGAGCAGTACTTC
TRBV27,NA,TRBJ2-1,few,CASDLLRTRPVYEQFF,TGTGCCAGTGACCTCCTTCGGACTCGACCCGTCTATGAGCAGTTCTTC
TRBV7-9,NA,TRBJ2-5,NA,CASSRGETQYF,TGTGCCAGCAGCCGTGGAGAGACCCAGTACTTC